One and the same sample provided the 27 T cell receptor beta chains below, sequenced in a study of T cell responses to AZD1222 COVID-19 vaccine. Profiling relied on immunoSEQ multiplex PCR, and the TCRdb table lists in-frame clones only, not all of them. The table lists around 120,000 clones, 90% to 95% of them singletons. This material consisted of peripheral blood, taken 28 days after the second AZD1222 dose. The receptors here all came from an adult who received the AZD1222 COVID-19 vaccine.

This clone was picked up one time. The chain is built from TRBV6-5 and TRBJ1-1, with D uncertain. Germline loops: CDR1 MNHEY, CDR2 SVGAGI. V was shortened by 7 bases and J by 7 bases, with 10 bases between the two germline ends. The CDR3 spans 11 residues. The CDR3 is CASNTWVEAFF. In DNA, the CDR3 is TGTGCCAGCAATACGTGGGTTGAAGCTTTCTTT.

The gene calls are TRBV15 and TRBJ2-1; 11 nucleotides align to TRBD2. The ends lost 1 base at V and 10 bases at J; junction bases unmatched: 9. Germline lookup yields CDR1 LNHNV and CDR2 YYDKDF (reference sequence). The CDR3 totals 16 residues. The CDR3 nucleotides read TGTGCCACCAGCAGAGGGGCTAGCGGGAGGTTCGGCGAGCAGTTCTTC. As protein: CATSRGASGRFGEQFF.

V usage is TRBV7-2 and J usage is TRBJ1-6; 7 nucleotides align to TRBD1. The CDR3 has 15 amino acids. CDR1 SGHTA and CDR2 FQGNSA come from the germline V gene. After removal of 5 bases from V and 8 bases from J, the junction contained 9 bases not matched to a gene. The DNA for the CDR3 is TGTGCCAGCAGCACCCGACAGGGTTCGTATTCACCCCTCCACTTT. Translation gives CASSTRQGSYSPLHF.

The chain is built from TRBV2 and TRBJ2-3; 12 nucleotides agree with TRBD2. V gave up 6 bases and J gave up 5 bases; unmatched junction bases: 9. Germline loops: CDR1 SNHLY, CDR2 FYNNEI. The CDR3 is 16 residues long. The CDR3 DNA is TGTGCCAGCAGACTACTAGCGGGGGGCTCGGGAGATACGCAGTATTTT. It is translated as CASRLLAGGSGDTQYF.

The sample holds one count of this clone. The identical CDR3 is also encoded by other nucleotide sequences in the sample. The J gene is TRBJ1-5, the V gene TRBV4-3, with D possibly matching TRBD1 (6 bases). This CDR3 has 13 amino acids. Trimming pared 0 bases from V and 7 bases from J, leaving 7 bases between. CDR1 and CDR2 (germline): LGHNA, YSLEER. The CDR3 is CASSQDRGQPQHF. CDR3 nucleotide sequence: TGCGCCAGCAGCCAAGATAGGGGGCAGCCCCAGCATTTT.

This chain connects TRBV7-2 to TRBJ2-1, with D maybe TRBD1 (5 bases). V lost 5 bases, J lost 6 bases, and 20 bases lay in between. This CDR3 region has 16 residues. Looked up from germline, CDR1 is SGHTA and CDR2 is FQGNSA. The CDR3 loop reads CASSAVLQGAVNEQFF. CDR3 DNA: TGTGCCAGCAGCGCAGTACTGCAGGGTGCGGTCAATGAGCAGTTCTTC. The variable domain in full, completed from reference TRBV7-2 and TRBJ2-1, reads GAGVSQSPSNKVTEKGKDVELRCDPISGHTALYWYRQSLGQGLEFLIYFQGNSAPDKSGLPSDRFSAERTGGSVSTLTIQRTQQEDSAVYLCASSAVLQGAVNEQFFGPGTRLTVL.

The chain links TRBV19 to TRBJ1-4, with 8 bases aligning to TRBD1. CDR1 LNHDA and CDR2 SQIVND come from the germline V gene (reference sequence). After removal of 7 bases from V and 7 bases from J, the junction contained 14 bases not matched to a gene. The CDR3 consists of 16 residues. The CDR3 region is CASTIIGQGGSEKLFF. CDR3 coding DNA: TGTGCCAGTACTATCATCGGACAGGGAGGTAGTGAAAAACTGTTTTTT.

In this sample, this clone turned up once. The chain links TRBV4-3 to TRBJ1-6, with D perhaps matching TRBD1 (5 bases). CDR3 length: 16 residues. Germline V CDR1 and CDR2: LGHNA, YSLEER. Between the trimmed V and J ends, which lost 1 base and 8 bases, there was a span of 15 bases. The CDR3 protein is CASSQGLGAEYSPLHF. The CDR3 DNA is TGCGCCAGCAGCCAAGGTTTAGGGGCGGAGTATTCACCCCTCCACTTT.

The CDR3 region has the DNA TGTGCCAATGGCGGGACGACTCAAGAGACCCAGTACTTC. It encodes CANGGTTQETQYF. The chain combines TRBV6-5 with TRBJ2-5; D possibly corresponds to TRBD2 (6 bases). V was pared by 10 bases and J by 2 bases, with 14 bases between. Germline V gene lookup returns CDR1 MNHEY and CDR2 SVGAGI. The length of the CDR3 is 13 residues.

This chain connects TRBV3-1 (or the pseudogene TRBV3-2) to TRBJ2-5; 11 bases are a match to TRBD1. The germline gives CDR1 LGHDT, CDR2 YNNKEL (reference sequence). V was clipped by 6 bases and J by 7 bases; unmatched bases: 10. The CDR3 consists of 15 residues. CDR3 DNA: TGTGCCAGCAGACCCTTCGGGGACAGGGGGGGGACCCAGTACTTC. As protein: CASRPFGDRGGTQYF.

The DNA for the CDR3 is TGTGCCAGCTCACCCAGGGTGAACACTGAAGCTTTCTTT. Translating it yields CASSPRVNTEAFF. This chain joins TRBV18 and TRBJ1-1, with a tentative D call TRBD1 (5 bases). Trimming shortened V by 3 bases and J by 0 bases, and 5 bases separated the two germline ends. The germline V gene encodes CDR1 KGHSH and CDR2 LQKENI. The CDR3 has 13 amino acids.

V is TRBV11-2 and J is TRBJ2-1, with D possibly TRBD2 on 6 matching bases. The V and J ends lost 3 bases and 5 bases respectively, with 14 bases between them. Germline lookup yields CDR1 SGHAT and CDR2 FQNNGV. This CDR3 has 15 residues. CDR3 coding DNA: TGTGCCAGCAGCTTTATAGGAGGGGTGGACAATGAGCAGTTCTTC. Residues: CASSFIGGVDNEQFF.

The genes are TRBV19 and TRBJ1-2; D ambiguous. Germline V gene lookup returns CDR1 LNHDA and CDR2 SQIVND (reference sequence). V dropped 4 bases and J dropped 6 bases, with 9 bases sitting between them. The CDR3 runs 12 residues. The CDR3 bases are TGTGCCAGTAGTAGATCCTACGATGGCTACACCTTC. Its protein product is CASSRSYDGYTF.

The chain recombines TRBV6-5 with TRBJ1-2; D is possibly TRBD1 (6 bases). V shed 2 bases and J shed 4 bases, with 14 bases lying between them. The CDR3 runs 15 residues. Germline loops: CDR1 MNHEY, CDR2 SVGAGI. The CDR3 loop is CASSYGVGGGYGYTF. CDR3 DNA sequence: TGTGCCAGCAGTTACGGCGTAGGGGGGGGCTATGGCTACACCTTC.

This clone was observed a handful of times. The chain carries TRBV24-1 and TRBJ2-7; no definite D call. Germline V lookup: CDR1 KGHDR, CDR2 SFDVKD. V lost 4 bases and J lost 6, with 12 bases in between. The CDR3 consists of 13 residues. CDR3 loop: CATSETEGREQYF. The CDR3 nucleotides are TGTGCCACCAGTGAAACCGAAGGGCGCGAGCAGTACTTC.

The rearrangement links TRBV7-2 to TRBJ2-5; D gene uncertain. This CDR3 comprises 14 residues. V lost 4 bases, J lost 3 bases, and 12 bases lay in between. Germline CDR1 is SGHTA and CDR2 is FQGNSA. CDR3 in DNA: TGTGCCAGCAGCTACACCCGGACGGAAGAGACCCAGTACTTC. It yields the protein CASSYTRTEETQYF.

In nucleotides, the CDR3 is TGTGCCAGCAGCCCGAAACTAGCGGGGGTTATAGATACGCAGTATTTT. This encodes CASSPKLAGVIDTQYF. The V and J genes are TRBV5-4 and TRBJ2-3, with 11 positions matching TRBD2. CDR1 and CDR2 from the germline V gene are SGHNT and YYREEE (reference sequence). This CDR3 has 16 amino acids. With 4 bases clipped from V and 5 bases from J, the junction kept 9 bases outside the gene matches.

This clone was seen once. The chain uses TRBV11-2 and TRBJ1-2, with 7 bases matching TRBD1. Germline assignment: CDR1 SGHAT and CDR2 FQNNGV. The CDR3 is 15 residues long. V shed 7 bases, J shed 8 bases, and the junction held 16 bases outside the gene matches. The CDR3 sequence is CASTNFQEGARGYTF. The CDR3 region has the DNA TGTGCCAGCACCAACTTCCAGGAGGGGGCGAGAGGCTACACCTTC.

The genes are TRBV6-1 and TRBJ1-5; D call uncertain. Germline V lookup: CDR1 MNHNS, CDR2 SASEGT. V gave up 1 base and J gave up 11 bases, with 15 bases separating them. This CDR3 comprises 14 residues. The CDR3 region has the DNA TGTGCCAGCAGTGAAGTGGCGGAAGGTATCTCCCAGCATTTT. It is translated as CASSEVAEGISQHF.

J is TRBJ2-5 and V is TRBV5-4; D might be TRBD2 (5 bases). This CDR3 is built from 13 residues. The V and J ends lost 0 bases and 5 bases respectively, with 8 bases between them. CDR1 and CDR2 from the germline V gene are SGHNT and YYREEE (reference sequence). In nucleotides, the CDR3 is TGTGCCAGCAGCTTGGGCACGGGGGAGACCCAGTACTTC. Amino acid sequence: CASSLGTGETQYF.

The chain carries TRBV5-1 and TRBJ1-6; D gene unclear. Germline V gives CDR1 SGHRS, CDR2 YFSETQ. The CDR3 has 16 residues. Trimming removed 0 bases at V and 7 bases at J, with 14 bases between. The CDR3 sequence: CASSLESGSRNSPLHF. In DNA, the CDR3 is TGCGCCAGCAGCTTGGAATCAGGTTCCCGAAATTCACCCCTCCACTTT.

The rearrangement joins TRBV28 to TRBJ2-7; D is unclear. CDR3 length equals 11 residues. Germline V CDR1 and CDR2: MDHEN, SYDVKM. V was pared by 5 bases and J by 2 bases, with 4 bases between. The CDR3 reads CASSPTYEQYF. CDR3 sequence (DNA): TGTGCCAGCAGTCCAACCTACGAGCAGTACTTC.

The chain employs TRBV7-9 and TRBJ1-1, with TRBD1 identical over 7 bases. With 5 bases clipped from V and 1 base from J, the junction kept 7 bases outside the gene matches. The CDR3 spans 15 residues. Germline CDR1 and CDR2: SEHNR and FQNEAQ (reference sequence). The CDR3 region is CASSDRQGANTEAFF. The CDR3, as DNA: TGTGCCAGCAGCGACCGACAGGGAGCGAACACTGAAGCTTTCTTT.

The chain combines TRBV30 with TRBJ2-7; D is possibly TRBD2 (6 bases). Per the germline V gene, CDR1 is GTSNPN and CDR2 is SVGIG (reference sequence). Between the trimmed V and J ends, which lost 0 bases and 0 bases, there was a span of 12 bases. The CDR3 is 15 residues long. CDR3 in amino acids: CAWSVRDGSSYEQYF. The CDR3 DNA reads TGTGCCTGGAGTGTACGAGACGGGAGCTCCTACGAGCAGTACTTC.

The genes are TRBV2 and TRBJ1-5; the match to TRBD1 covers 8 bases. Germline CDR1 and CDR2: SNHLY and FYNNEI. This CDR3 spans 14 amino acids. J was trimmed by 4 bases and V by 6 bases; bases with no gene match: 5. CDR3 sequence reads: CASSVDRGNQPQHF. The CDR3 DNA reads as TGTGCCAGCAGCGTAGACAGGGGAAATCAGCCCCAGCATTTT.

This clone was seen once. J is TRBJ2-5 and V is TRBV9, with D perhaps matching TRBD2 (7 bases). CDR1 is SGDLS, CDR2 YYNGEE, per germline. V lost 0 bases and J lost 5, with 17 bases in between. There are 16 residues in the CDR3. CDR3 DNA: TGTGCCAGCAGCGTAGGTTCCGGGGGGCGGAGGGAGACCCAGTACTTC. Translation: CASSVGSGGRRETQYF.

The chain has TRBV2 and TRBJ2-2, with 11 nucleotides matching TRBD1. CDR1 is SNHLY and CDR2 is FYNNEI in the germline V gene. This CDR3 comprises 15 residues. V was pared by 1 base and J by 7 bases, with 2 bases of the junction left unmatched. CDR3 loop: CASSEVGTGGGELFF. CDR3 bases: TGTGCCAGCAGTGAAGTCGGGACAGGGGGCGGGGAGCTGTTTTTT.